A few counts support the clone carrying this TCR beta chain. The data were taken from a study of regulatory T cells in long-lasting Graves disease. Documented time point: persistent/refractory GD, antithyroid drugs over 5 years with positive TRAb. After RNA was extracted from PBMCs, the TCR library was made from it. The CDR3 length is 15 residues. Germline V gives CDR1 SGHNT, CDR2 YENEEA. Trimming took off 5 bases at V and 1 base at J, with 14 bases between the two ends. Libraries of TCR beta came from iRepertoire HTBI primers plus Arm-PCR of CDR3 regions. TCRdb reprocessed the multiplex PCR reads via MiXCR and lists one record per CDR3 protein. The table has some 370,000 distinct CDR3 sequences, roughly 20% seen once.

The sample in question was peripheral blood mononuclear cells (PBMCs), obtained when the disease was refractory, from a patient treated with antithyroid drugs. This TCR was recovered from a woman in her thirties or forties with Graves disease. The rearrangement links TRBV11-3 to TRBJ1-1; D is possibly TRBD1 (6 bases). DNA of the CDR3: TGTGCCAGCAGCCCACAGGGTAACGCGAACACTGAAGCTTTCTTT. It specifies CASSPQGNANTEAFF.